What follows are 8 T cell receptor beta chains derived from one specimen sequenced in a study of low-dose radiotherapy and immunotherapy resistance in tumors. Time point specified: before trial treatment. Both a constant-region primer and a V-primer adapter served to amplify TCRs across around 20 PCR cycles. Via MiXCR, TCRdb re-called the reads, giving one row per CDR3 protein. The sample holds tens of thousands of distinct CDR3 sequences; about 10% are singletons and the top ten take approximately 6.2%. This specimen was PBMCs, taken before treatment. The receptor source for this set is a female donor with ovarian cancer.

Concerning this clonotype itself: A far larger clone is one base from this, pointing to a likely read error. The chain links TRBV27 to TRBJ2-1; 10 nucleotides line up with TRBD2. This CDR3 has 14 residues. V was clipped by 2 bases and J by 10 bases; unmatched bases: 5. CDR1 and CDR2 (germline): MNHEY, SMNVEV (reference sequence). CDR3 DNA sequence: TGTGCCAGCAGTTTACCGGGACTAGCGACCGAGCAGTTCTTC. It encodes CASSLPGLATEQFF.

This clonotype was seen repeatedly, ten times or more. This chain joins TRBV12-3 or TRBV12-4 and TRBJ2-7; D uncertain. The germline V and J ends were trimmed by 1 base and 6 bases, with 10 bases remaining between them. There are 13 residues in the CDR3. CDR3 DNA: TGTGCCAGCAGTTTAGGGGTAATCGGCGAGCAGTACTTC. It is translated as CASSLGVIGEQYF.

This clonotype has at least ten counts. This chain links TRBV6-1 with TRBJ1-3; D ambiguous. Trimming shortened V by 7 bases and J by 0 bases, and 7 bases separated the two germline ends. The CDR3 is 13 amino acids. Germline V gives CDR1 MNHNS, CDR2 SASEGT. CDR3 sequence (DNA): TGTGCCAGCATGGTCTACTCTGGAAACACCATATATTTT. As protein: CASMVYSGNTIYF.

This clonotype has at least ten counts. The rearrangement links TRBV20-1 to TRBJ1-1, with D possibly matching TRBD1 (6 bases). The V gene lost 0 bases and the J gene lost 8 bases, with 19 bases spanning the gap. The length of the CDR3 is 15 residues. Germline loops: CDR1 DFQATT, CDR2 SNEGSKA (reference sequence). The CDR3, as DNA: TGCAGTGCTAGAGATGGGGCGTCAGGGACACACGAAGCTTTCTTT. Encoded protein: CSARDGASGTHEAFF.

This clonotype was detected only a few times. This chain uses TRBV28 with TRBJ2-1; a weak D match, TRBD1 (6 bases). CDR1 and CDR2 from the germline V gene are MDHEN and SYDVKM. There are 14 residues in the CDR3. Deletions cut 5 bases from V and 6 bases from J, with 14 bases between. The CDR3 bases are TGTGCCAGCAGTCCCCCCCTCAGGGGCAATGAGCAGTTCTTC. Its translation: CASSPPLRGNEQFF. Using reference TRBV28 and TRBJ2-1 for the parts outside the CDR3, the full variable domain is DVKVTQSSRYLVKRTGEKVFLECVQDMDHENMFWYRQDPGLGLRLIYFSYDVKMKEKGDIPEGYSVSREKKERFSLILESASTNQTSMYLCASSPPLRGNEQFFGPGTRLTVL.

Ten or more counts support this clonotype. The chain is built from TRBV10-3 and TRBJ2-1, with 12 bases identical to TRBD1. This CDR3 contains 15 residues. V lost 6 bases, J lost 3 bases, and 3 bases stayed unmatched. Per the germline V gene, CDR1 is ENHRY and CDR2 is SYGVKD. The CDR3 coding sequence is TGTGCCATCAGGGGACAGGGGGCCAGCTACAATGAGCAGTTCTTC. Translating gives CAIRGQGASYNEQFF.

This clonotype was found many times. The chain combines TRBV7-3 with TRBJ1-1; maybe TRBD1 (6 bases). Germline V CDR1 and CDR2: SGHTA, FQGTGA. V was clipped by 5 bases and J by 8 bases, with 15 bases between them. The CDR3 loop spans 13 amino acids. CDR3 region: CASSPPGAGEAFF. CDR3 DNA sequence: TGTGCCAGCAGCCCCCCAGGGGCAGGGGAAGCTTTCTTT.

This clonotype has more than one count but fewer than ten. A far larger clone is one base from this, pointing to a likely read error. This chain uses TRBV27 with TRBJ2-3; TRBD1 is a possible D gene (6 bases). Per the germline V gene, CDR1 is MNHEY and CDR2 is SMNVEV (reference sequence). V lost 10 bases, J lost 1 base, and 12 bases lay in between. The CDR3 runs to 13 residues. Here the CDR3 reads CATGTPGTDTQYF. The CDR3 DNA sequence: TGTGCCACCGGGACACCGGGCACAGATACGCAGTATTTT.